The sequence of this T cell receptor (beta chain) was determined in a study of blood T cell repertoires in COVID-19. Study background: From T cells, B-cell-depleted T cells, or PBMCs came the material, which was cDNA or gDNA.

Participants were aged 18 to 89 years from approximately 23 US areas. Assignment of participants to cohorts was predicated upon participant-reported clinical history. Per the authors' pipeline: Reference gene primer amplification gave estimated nucleated cell counts. The data were produced by immunoSEQ multiplex PCR, yet TCRdb's version contains in-frame clones alone and is incomplete. V and J calls and clone size are given by that table; D and trimming were obtained from the DNA. The sample shows 310,000 or so clones, approximately 90% of them seen only once. Per germline, CDR1 SGHAT and CDR2 FQNNGV. The CDR3 is 13 amino acids. The ends were cut back, 0 bases at V and 17 bases at J, with 16 bases in the middle.

The TCR was taken from a middle-aged woman who had recovered from COVID-19. The rearrangement links TRBV11-2 to TRBJ1-4; maybe TRBD1 (6 bases). Sequences were obtained from PBMCs or T cells enriched from blood (not recorded which). The CDR3 protein is CASSLDLGQGCFF. The CDR3 nucleotides read TGTGCCAGCAGCTTAGATCTGGGGCAGGGGTGTTTTTTT.